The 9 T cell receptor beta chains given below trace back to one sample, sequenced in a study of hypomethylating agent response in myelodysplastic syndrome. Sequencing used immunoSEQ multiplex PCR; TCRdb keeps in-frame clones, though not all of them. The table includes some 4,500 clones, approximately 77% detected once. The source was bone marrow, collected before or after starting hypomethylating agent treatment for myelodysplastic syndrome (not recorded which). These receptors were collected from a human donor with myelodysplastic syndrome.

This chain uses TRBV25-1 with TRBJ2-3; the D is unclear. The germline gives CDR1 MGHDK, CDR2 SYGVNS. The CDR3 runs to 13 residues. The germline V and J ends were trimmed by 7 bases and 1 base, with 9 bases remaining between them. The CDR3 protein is CASTGPGTDTQYF. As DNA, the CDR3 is TGTGCCAGCACCGGCCCGGGCACAGATACGCAGTATTTT.

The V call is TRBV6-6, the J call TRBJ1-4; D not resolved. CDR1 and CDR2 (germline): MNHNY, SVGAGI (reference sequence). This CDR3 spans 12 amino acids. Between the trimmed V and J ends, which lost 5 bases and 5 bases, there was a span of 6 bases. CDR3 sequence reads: CASSTRNEKLFF. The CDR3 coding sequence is TGTGCCAGCAGTACCAGGAATGAAAAACTGTTTTTT.

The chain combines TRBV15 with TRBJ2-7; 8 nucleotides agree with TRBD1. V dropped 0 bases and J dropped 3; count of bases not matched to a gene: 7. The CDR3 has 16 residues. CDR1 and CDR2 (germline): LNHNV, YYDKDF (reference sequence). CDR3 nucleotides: TGTGCCACCAGCAGAGATCTTGACAGGGGTTTCTACGAGCAGTACTTC. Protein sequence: CATSRDLDRGFYEQYF.

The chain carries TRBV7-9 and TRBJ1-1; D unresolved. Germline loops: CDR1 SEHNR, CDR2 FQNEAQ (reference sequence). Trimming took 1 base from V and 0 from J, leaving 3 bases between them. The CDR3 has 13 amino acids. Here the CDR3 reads CASSLDLNTEAFF. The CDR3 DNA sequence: TGTGCCAGCAGCTTAGATTTGAACACTGAAGCTTTCTTT.

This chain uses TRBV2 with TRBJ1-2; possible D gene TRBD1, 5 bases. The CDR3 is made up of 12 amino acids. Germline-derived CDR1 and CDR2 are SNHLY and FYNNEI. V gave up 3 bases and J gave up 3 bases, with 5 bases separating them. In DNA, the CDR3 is TGTGCCAGCAGTGAGGGGGACTATGGCTACACCTTC. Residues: CASSEGDYGYTF.

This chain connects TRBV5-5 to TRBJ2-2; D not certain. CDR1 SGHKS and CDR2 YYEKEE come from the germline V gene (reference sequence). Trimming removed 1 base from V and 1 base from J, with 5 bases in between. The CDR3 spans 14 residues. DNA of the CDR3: TGTGCCAGCAGCTTGCCCTTGAACACCGGGGAGCTGTTTTTT. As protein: CASSLPLNTGELFF.

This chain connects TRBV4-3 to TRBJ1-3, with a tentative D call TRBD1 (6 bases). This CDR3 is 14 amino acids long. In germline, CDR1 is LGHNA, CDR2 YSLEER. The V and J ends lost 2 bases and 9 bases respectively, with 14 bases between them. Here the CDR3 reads CASSQLLQGGTIYF. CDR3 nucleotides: TGCGCCAGCAGCCAACTATTACAGGGTGGCACCATATATTTT.

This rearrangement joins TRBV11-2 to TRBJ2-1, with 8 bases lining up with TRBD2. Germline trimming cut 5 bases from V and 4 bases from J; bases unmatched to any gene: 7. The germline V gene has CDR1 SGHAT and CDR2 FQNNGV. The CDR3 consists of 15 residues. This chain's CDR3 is CASSPSAGGYNEQFF. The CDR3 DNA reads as TGTGCCAGCAGCCCCTCGGCGGGGGGTTACAATGAGCAGTTCTTC.

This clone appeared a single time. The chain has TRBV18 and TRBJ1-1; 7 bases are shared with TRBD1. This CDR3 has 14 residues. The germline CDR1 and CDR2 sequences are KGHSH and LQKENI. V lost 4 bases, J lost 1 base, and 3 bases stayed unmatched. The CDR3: CASSQQGSNTEAFF. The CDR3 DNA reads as TGTGCCAGCTCACAACAGGGGTCGAACACTGAAGCTTTCTTT.